The next 23 T cell receptor beta chains were all read from a single sample in a study of CD8+CD57+ T cells in acquired aplastic anemia. For CDR3 and TCR beta VDJ profiling, genomic DNA was the template used. TCRdb itself ran the reads through MiXCR, one entry per CDR3 protein. The sample contains just over 150,000 distinct CDR3 sequences, 45% to 55% of which appear only once. Sequencing was done on patients that had shown CD8+CD57+ cell expansion by flow cytometry. The specimen sequenced was sorted CD4+, CD8+, or CD8+CD57+ T cells (not recorded which) from PBMCs. The origin of the receptors is a human donor with aplastic anemia.

In this sample, this clonotype turned up a few times. This chain uses TRBV27 with TRBJ1-2, with D unresolved. This CDR3 region has 15 residues. V lost 6 bases to trimming and J lost 7 bases, with 21 bases between them. Germline CDR1 reads MNHEY; CDR2 reads SMNVEV (reference sequence). The CDR3 DNA reads TGTGCCAGCAGCACATGGAGCAGTCCTTTCTTTGGCTACACCTTC. Translation: CASSTWSSPFFGYTF.

With regard to this clonotype: A read error is possible here, since a much larger clone lies one base away. The DNA of the CDR3 is TGTGCCAACAGTTGGGGGACAGGGGTTTCCTCCTACGAGCAGTACTTC. This codes for CANSWGTGVSSYEQYF. The gene calls are TRBV12-3 or TRBV12-4 and TRBJ2-7; TRBD1 aligns across 10 bases. CDR3 length: 16 amino acids.

This clonotype was recorded at least ten times. This chain joins TRBV19 and TRBJ1-1; D is ambiguous. This CDR3 is built from 15 residues. Germline lookup yields CDR1 LNHDA and CDR2 SQIVND (reference sequence). The V and J ends lost 0 bases and 0 bases respectively, with 8 bases between them. The CDR3 spells CASSIDRGLNTEAFF. The CDR3 nucleotides read TGTGCCAGTAGTATAGATCGGGGTCTGAACACTGAAGCTTTCTTT.

This clonotype was detected a few times. This chain links TRBV27 with TRBJ2-4, with TRBD2 identical over 10 bases. The CDR3 totals 17 residues. The junction had 7 bases not matched to a gene; V was cut back by 4 bases and J by 1 base. Germline lookup yields CDR1 MNHEY and CDR2 SMNVEV (reference sequence). In DNA form, the CDR3 reads TGTGCCAGCAGTTCCGTTTTAGCGGGAGGTGCCAAAAACATTCAGTACTTC. It specifies CASSSVLAGGAKNIQYF.

This clonotype was picked up one time. It may be a read error: a sequence one base away is much more abundant. The J gene is TRBJ1-1, the V gene TRBV11-1; D not certain. The CDR3 runs to 15 residues. CDR1 is SGHAT and CDR2 is FQDESV in the germline V gene (reference sequence). V lost 5 bases and J 3 bases, leaving 16 bases between the germline ends. The CDR3 here is CASSPQSGRDTEAFF. Here the CDR3 DNA reads TGTGCCAGCAGCCCTCAGTCGGGCAGAGACACTGAAGCTTTCTTT.

This clonotype was seen a few times. This chain uses TRBV10-3 with TRBJ1-5, with D uncertain. The CDR3 runs to 14 residues. Trimming stripped 0 bases from V and 5 bases from J, with 8 bases between. The V gene's germline CDR1 is ENHRY and CDR2 SYGVKD. In DNA, the CDR3 is TGTGCCATCAGTGAGTCTAGTCGTGATCAGCCCCAGCATTTT. Translation: CAISESSRDQPQHF.

In its sample, this clonotype was seen many times. The V call is TRBV5-6, the J call TRBJ2-7; the D is unclear. This CDR3 is 14 amino acids long. Germline CDR1 reads SGHDT; CDR2 reads YYEEEE. Trimming removed 2 bases at V and 2 bases at J, with 11 bases between. The CDR3 here is CASSLEALAYEQYF. The CDR3 coding sequence is TGTGCCAGCAGCTTAGAGGCTCTTGCCTACGAGCAGTACTTC.

The gene calls are TRBV15 and TRBJ1-1, with a weak D call TRBD1 (6 bases). Per the germline V gene, CDR1 is LNHNV and CDR2 is YYDKDF (reference sequence). The germline V and J ends were trimmed by 7 bases and 1 base, with 13 bases remaining between them. The CDR3 is made up of 14 amino acids. The CDR3 region has the DNA TGTGCCACCAAGAAGGACAGCAGGAACACTGAAGCTTTCTTT. Translation: CATKKDSRNTEAFF.

CDR3: CASSLRPPTGGLSYSYEQYF. CDR3 in DNA: TGTGCCAGCAGTTTACGGCCCCCGACAGGGGGCTTGTCCTACTCCTACGAGCAGTACTTC. The chain recombines TRBV12-3 or TRBV12-4 with TRBJ2-7, with TRBD1 matching 10 bases. V lost 2 bases, J lost 0 bases, and 16 bases stayed unmatched. The CDR3 is 20 amino acids.

V is TRBV29-1 and J is TRBJ2-7; D perhaps matches TRBD2 (6 bases). The CDR3 loop spans 12 amino acids. Trimming stripped 7 bases from V and 2 bases from J, with 12 bases between. The germline V gene has CDR1 SQVTM and CDR2 ANQGSEA. In nucleotides, the CDR3 is TGCAGCGCCGGACTACGGCCCTACGAGCAGTACTTC. It encodes CSAGLRPYEQYF.

The V and J genes are TRBV29-1 and TRBJ1-5, with TRBD1 as a possible D gene (5 bases). Germline V gene data show CDR1 as SQVTM and CDR2 as ANQGSEA. V dropped 4 bases and J dropped 5 bases, with 12 bases sitting between them. This CDR3 has 13 amino acids. In DNA form, the CDR3 reads TGCAGCGTTGGGGAGGACACTGATCAGCCCCAGCATTTT. This encodes CSVGEDTDQPQHF.

This chain connects TRBV24-1 to TRBJ1-5; 10 bases agree with TRBD1. The germline V gene has CDR1 KGHDR and CDR2 SFDVKD. The J segment lost 1 base and the V segment lost 4 bases, leaving 3 bases of the junction unmatched. The CDR3 runs 16 residues. The CDR3 sequence: CATSERTGGSNQPQHF. CDR3 coding DNA: TGTGCCACCAGTGAAAGGACAGGGGGAAGCAATCAGCCCCAGCATTTT.

Ten or more counts support this clonotype. The V call is TRBV11-2, the J call TRBJ1-5; D gene unclear. The CDR3 sequence is 16 residues long. Trimming removed 1 base at V and 3 bases at J, with 13 bases between. Germline CDR1 reads SGHAT; CDR2 reads FQNNGV. The CDR3 DNA is TGTGCCAGCAGCTTAGTCGCCGGGATGGACAATCAGCCCCAGCATTTT. Its translation is CASSLVAGMDNQPQHF.

At least ten counts were recorded for this clonotype. One end of the junction is discordant with germline, which a read error may explain. This sequence joins TRBV10-2 and TRBJ2-7; D is possibly TRBD1 or TRBD2 (5 bases each). The CDR3 covers 15 residues. From germline, CDR1 is WSHSY and CDR2 SAAADI. CDR3 amino acids: CASNEGPPSLYEQYF. In nucleotides, the CDR3 is TGCGCCAGCAATGAGGGACCTCCTTCCCTTTACGAGCAGTACTTC.

This chain uses TRBV29-1 with TRBJ2-7; the match to TRBD1 covers 10 bases. Germline-derived CDR1 and CDR2 are SQVTM and ANQGSEA. The CDR3 has 14 amino acids. The CDR3 DNA sequence: TGCAGTCCTCCACCCGGGACAGGGGACTACGAGCAGTACTTC. This gives the protein CSPPPGTGDYEQYF.

This clonotype was seen repeatedly, ten times or more. CDR3 DNA sequence: TGTGCCAGCAGCGAGACAGGCCTCTATGGCTACACCTTC. Protein sequence: CASSETGLYGYTF. The V and J genes are TRBV9 and TRBJ1-2, with a weak D call TRBD1 (6 bases). CDR3 length equals 13 residues. The germline V gene encodes CDR1 SGDLS and CDR2 YYNGEE. V was cut by 3 bases and J by 4 bases, with 10 bases left in between.

The sample holds one count of this clonotype. The chain has TRBV20-1 and TRBJ2-7; D is unresolved. The CDR3 has 13 amino acids. CDR1 is DFQATT and CDR2 is SNEGSKA in the germline V gene (reference sequence). V dropped 1 base and J dropped 5 bases, with 12 bases sitting between them. The CDR3 here is CSARGVVLHEQYF. The CDR3 DNA reads TGCAGTGCTAGAGGCGTGGTATTGCACGAGCAGTACTTC.

Many counts were recorded for this clonotype. DNA for the CDR3: TGTGCCAGCAGCTCTACCGGGGGCTGGAGCACAGATACGCAGTATTTT. Translated: CASSSTGGWSTDTQYF. J is TRBJ2-3 and V is TRBV7-6, with D tentatively TRBD1 or TRBD2 (6 bases each). Germline CDR1 is SGHVS and CDR2 is FNYEAQ. CDR3 length: 16 amino acids. V lost 4 bases to trimming and J lost 0 bases, with 14 bases between them.

The chain employs TRBV10-3 and TRBJ2-7, with D maybe TRBD2 (5 bases). This CDR3 comprises 13 residues. V gave up 4 bases and J gave up 6 bases, with 13 bases separating them. From germline, CDR1 is ENHRY and CDR2 SYGVKD. In DNA form, the CDR3 reads TGTGCCATCAGTGCGGATCTAGCAGGCGAGCAGTACTTC. Amino acids: CAISADLAGEQYF.

This clonotype was counted between two and nine times. The chain couples TRBV30 to TRBJ1-2; 9 nucleotides line up with TRBD1. The V and J ends lost 5 bases and 11 bases, in that order; junction bases with no gene match: 12. The CDR3 contains 13 residues. The germline V gene encodes CDR1 GTSNPN and CDR2 SVGIG (reference sequence). The CDR3 sequence is CAWSVGQGTAYTF. The CDR3 coding sequence is TGTGCCTGGTCAGTAGGACAGGGGACGGCTTACACCTTC.

The rearrangement joins TRBV7-9 to TRBJ2-7; D is unclear. The CDR3 length is 11 residues. CDR1 is SEHNR, CDR2 FQNEAQ, per germline (reference sequence). With 6 bases removed from V and 5 bases from J, the gap between germline ends came to 8 bases. As DNA, the CDR3 is TGTGCCAGCAGTAGAATGGACGAGCAGTACTTC. Protein product: CASSRMDEQYF.

J is TRBJ1-3 and V is TRBV30, with D perhaps TRBD1 (5 bases). Deletions cut 3 bases from V and 3 bases from J, with 6 bases between. The germline gives CDR1 GTSNPN, CDR2 SVGIG (reference sequence). This CDR3 region has 12 residues. As DNA, the CDR3 is TGTGCCTGGAGAGGGGTTGGAAACACCATATATTTT. Its protein is CAWRGVGNTIYF.

This clonotype was seen many times. The chain couples TRBV19 to TRBJ1-1; a weak D match, TRBD1 (5 bases). The V gene lost 6 bases and the J gene lost 4 bases, with 18 bases spanning the gap. The length of the CDR3 is 15 residues. Germline V gene sequence: CDR1 LNHDA, CDR2 SQIVND (reference sequence). The CDR3 DNA follows: TGTGCCAGTAGGCGTGGGACCTCGGGGAGCACTGAAGCTTTCTTT. The encoded protein is CASRRGTSGSTEAFF.